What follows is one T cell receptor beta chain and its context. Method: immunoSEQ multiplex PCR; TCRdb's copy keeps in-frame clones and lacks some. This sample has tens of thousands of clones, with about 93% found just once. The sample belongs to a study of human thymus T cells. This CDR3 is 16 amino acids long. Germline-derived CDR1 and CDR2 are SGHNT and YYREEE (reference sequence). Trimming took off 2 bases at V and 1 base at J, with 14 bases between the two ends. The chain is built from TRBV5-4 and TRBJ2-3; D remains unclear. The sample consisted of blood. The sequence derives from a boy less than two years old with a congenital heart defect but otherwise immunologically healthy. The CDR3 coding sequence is TGTGCCAGCAGCTTCGGTCCGAGGCGAGGCACAGATACGCAGTATTTT. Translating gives CASSFGPRRGTDTQYF.